The clone carrying this TCR beta chain came up once. V lost 4 bases to trimming and J lost 5 bases, with 15 bases between them. The CDR3 runs 14 residues. Germline lookup yields CDR1 SGDLS and CDR2 YYNGEE. The data belong to a study of blood T cell repertoires in COVID-19. As for the study in general: The United States, Italy and Spain provided the acute and convalescent COVID-19 samples. In each case, the material was cDNA or gDNA derived from T cells, B-cell-depleted T cells, or PBMCs.

Authors' analysis steps: By means of reference gene primer amplification, nucleated cell counts were estimated. TCRdb's table, derived via immunoSEQ multiplex PCR, lists solely in-frame clones and lacks some. The V and J calls and the clone size are those of that table, but D and trimming were determined from the DNA. The profile shows around 110,000 clones, around four fifths of them singletons. V and J are TRBV9 and TRBJ2-5, with a possible D match to TRBD2 (5 bases). This receptor was identified in a man between 25 and 39 years old with acute or convalescent COVID-19. Sequenced sample: peripheral blood. The CDR3 DNA reads TGTGCCAGCAGCCCCCCACCCCCGGGGGAGACCCAGTACTTC. This gives the protein CASSPPPPGETQYF. The full variable domain, its missing parts supplied by reference TRBV9 and TRBJ2-5, is DSGVTQTPKHLITATGQRVTLRCSPRSGDLSVYWYQQSLDQGLQFLIQYYNGEERAKGNILERFSAQQFPDLHSELNLSSLELGDSALYFCASSPPPPGETQYFGPGTRLLVL.